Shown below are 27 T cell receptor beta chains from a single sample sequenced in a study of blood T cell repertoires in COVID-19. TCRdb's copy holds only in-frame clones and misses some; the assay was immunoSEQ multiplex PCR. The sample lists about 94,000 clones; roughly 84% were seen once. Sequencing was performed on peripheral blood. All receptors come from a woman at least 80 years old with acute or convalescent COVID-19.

CDR3 residues: CASSDPRQGYGYTF. DNA for the CDR3: TGTGCCAGCAGTGATCCAAGACAGGGGTATGGCTACACCTTC. V usage is TRBV25-1 and J usage is TRBJ1-2, with 8 nucleotides matching TRBD1. Germline CDR1 reads MGHDK; CDR2 reads SYGVNS. V lost 3 bases and J lost 5; bases outside the gene matches: 5. This CDR3 comprises 14 residues.

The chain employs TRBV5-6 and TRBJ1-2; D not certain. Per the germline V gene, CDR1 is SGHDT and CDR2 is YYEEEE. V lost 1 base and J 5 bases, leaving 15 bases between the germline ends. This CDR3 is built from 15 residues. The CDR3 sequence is CASSLLPSPEYGYTF. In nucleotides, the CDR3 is TGTGCCAGCAGCTTGTTGCCCTCCCCAGAATATGGCTACACCTTC. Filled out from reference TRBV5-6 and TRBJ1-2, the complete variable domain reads DAGVTQSPTHLIKTRGQQVTLRCSPKSGHDTVSWYQQALGQGPQFIFQYYEEEERQRGNFPDRFSGHQFPNYSSELNVNALLLGDSALYLCASSLLPSPEYGYTFGSGTRLTVV.

This chain's CDR3 is CASSLTSGRVLYNEQFF. In DNA, the CDR3 is TGCGCCAGCAGCTTGACTAGCGGGAGGGTCCTATACAATGAGCAGTTCTTC. This chain connects TRBV5-1 to TRBJ2-1; 13 positions agree with TRBD2. With V trimmed by 1 base and J by 4 bases, 5 bases remained unmatched. Germline CDR1 SGHRS, CDR2 YFSETQ. The CDR3 has 17 amino acids.

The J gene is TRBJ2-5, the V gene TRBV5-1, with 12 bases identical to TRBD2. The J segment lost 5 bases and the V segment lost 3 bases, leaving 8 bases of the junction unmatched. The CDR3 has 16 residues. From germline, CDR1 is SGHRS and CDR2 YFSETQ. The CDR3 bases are TGCGCCAGCAGCTCTCAGCTAGCGGGGGGGCCTGAGACCCAGTACTTC. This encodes CASSSQLAGGPETQYF. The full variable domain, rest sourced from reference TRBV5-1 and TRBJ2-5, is KAGVTQTPRYLIKTRGQQVTLSCSPISGHRSVSWYQQTPGQGLQFLFEYFSETQRNKGNFPGRFSGRQFSNSRSEMNVSTLELGDSALYLCASSSQLAGGPETQYFGPGTRLLVL.

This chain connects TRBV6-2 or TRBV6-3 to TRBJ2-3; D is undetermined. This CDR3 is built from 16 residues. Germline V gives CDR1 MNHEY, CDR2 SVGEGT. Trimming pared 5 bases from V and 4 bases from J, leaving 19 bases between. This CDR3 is CASSLATIPSSDTQYF. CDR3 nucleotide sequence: TGTGCCAGCAGTCTGGCTACTATCCCATCATCAGATACGCAGTATTTT.

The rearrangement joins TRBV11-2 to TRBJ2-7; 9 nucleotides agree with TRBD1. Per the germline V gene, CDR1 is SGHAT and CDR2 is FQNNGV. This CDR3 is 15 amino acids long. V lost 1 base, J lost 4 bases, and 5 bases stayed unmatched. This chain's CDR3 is CASSLVGTGFYEQYF. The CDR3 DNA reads TGTGCCAGCAGCTTAGTGGGGACAGGGTTTTACGAGCAGTACTTC. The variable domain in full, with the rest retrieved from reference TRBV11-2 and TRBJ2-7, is EAGVAQSPRYKIIEKRQSVAFWCNPISGHATLYWYQQILGQGPKLLIQFQNNGVVDDSQLPKDRFSAERLKGVDSTLKIQPAKLEDSAVYLCASSLVGTGFYEQYFGPGTRLTVT.

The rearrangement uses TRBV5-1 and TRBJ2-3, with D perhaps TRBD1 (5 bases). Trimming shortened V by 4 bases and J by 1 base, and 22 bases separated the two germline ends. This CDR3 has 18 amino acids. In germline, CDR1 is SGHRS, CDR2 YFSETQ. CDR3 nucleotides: TGCGCCAGCAGCGCGATGGTCAGGGATGTCCATGGCACAGATACGCAGTATTTT. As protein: CASSAMVRDVHGTDTQYF.

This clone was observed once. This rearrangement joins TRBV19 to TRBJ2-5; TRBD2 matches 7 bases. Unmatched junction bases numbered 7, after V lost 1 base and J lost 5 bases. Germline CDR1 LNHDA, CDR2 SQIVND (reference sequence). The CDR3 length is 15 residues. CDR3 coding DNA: TGTGCCAGTAGTATAGTGGCTAGCGGTGGGGAGACCCAGTACTTC. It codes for CASSIVASGGETQYF.

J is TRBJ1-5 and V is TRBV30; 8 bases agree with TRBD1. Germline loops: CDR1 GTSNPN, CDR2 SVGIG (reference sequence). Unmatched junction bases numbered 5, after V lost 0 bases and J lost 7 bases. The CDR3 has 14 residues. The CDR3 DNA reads TGTGCCTGGAGTGTGGCAGGGGGCAGACAGCCCCAGCATTTT. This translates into CAWSVAGGRQPQHF.

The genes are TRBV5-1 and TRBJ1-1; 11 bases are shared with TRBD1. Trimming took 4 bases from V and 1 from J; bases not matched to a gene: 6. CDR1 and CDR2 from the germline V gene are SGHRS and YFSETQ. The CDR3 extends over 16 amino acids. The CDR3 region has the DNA TGCGCCAGCAGCCCCGCCGGGACAGGGGGGAACACTGAAGCTTTCTTT. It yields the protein CASSPAGTGGNTEAFF.

The CDR3 DNA follows: TGTGCCAGCAGTGAATACGTCTATTCGGACAATGAGCAGTTCTTC. Residues: CASSEYVYSDNEQFF. The chain combines TRBV25-1 with TRBJ2-1; D is ambiguous. Trimming pared 0 bases from V and 5 bases from J, leaving 11 bases between. The germline CDR1 and CDR2 sequences are MGHDK and SYGVNS. This CDR3 spans 15 amino acids.

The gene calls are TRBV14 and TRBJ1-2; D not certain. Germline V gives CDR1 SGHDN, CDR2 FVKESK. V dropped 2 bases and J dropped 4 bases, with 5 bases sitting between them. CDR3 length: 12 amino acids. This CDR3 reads CASSQNSYGYTF. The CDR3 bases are TGTGCCAGCAGCCAAAACAGCTATGGCTACACCTTC.

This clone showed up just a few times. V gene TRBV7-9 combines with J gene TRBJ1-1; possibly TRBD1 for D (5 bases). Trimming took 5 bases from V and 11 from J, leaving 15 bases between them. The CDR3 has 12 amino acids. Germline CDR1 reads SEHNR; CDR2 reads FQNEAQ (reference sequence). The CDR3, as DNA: TGTGCCAGCAGCCCGGAGGGCAGGGTGGCTTTCTTT. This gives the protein CASSPEGRVAFF.

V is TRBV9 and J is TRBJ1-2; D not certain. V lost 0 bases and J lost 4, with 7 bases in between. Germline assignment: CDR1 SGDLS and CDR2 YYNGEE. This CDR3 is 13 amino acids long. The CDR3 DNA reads TGTGCCAGCAGCGTAGACGAGGCCTATGGCTACACCTTC. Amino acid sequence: CASSVDEAYGYTF.

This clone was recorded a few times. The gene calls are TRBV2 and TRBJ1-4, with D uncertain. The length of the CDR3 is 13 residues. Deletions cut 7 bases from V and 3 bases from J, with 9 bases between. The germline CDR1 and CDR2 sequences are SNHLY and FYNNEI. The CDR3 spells CASNSRANEKLFF. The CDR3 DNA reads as TGTGCCAGCAATAGCAGAGCTAATGAAAAACTGTTTTTT.

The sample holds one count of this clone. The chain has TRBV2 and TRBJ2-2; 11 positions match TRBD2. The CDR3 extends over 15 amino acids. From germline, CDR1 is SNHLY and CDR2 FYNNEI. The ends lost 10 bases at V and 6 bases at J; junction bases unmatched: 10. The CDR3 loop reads CAIDSGRARSGELFF. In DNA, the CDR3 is TGTGCCATCGATAGCGGGAGGGCCCGTTCCGGGGAGCTGTTTTTT.

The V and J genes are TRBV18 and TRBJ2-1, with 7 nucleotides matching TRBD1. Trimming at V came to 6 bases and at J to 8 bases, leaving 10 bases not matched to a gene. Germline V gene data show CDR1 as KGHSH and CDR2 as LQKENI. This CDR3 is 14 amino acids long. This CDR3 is CASSPRTGDDEQFF. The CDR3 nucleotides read TGTGCCAGCTCCCCTCGAACAGGGGATGATGAGCAGTTCTTC.

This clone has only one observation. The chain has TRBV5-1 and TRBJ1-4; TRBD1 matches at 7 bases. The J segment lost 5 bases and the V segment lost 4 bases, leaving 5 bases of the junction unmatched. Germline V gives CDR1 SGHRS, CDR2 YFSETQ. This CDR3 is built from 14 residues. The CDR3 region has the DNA TGCGCCAGCAGCCTGGACAGGATCAATGAAAAACTGTTTTTT. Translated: CASSLDRINEKLFF.

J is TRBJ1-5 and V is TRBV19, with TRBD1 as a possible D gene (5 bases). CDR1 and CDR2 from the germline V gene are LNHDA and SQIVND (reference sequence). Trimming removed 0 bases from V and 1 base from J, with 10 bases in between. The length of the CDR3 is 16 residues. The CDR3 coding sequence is TGTGCCAGTAGTATAGATGTGGGGCCAAGCAATCAGCCCCAGCATTTT. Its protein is CASSIDVGPSNQPQHF.

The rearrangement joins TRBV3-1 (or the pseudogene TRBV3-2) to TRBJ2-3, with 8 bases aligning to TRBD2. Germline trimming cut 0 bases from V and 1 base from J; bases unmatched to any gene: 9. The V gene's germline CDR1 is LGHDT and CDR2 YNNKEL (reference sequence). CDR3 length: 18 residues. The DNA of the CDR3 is TGTGCCAGCAGCCAAGATTGGGGGACTAGTATTGGCACAGATACGCAGTATTTT. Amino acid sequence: CASSQDWGTSIGTDTQYF.

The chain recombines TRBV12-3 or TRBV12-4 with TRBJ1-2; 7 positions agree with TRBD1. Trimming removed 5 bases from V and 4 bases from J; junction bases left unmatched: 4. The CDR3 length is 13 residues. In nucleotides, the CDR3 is TGTGCCAGCAGTCACCGGGACAGCTATGGCTACACCTTC. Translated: CASSHRDSYGYTF.

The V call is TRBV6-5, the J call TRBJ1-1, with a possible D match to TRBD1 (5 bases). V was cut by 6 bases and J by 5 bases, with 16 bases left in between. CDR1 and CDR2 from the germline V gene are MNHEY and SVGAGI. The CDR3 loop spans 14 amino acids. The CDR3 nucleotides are TGTGCCAGCAGGACCGCGGGAGGGGTGACTGAAGCTTTCTTT. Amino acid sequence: CASRTAGGVTEAFF.

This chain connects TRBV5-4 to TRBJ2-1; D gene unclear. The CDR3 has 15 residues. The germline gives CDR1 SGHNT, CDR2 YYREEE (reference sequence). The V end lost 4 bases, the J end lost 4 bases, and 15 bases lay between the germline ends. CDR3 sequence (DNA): TGTGCCAGCAGCCCAACCCCTAACAGTTACAATGAGCAGTTCTTC. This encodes CASSPTPNSYNEQFF.

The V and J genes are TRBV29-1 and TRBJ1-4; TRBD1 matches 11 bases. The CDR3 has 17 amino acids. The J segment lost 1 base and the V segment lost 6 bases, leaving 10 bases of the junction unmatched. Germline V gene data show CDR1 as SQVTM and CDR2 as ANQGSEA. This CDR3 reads CSVRTGGHSLTNEKLFF. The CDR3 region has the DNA TGCAGCGTCAGGACAGGGGGCCACTCGTTAACTAATGAAAAACTGTTTTTT. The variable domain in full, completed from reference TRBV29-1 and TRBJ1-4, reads SAVISQKPSRDICQRGTSLTIQCQVDSQVTMMFWYRQQPGQSLTLIATANQGSEATYESGFVIDKFPISRPNLTFSTLTVSNMSPEDSSIYLCSVRTGGHSLTNEKLFFGSGTQLSVL.

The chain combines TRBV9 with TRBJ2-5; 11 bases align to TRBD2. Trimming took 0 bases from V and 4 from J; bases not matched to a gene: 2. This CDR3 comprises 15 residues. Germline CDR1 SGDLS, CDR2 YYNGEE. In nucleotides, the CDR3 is TGTGCCAGCAGCGTAGTCGGGACTAGCGGAGAGACCCAGTACTTC. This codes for CASSVVGTSGETQYF.

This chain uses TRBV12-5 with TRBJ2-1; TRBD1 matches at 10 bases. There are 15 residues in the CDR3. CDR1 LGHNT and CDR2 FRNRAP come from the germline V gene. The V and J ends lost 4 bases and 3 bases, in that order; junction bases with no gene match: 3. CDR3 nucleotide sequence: TGTGCTAGTGGTTCGGGGACAGGGGTCTACAATGAGCAGTTCTTC. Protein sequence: CASGSGTGVYNEQFF.

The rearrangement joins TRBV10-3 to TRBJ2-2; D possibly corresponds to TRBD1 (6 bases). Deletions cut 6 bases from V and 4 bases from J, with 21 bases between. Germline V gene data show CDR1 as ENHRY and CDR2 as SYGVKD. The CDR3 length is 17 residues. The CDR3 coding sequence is TGTGCCATCAGCCAAAAGAAGGACAGCTTCGGCACCGGGGAGCTGTTTTTT. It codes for CAISQKKDSFGTGELFF.